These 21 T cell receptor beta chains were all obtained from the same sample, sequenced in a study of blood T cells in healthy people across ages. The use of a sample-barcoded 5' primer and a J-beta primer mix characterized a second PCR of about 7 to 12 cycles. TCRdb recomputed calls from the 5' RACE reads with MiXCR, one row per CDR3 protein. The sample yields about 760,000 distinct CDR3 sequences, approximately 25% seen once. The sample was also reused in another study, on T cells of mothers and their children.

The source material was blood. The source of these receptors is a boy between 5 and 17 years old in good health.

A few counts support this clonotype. The CDR3 DNA follows: TGTGCCAGCAGCGAGATGGACAGGGGATATTCACCCCTCCACTTT. It is translated as CASSEMDRGYSPLHF. The chain employs TRBV14 and TRBJ1-6, with 9 bases matching TRBD1. CDR1 and CDR2 (germline): SGHDN, FVKESK. The V segment lost 5 bases and the J segment 8 bases; nucleotides outside the gene matches: 7. This CDR3 contains 15 residues.

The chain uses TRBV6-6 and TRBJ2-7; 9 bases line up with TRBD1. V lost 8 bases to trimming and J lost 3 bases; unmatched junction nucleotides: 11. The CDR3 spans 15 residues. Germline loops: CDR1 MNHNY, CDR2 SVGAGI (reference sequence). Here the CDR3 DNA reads TGTGCCAGCCAAACCCGGGACAGGGCTAACTACGAGCAGTACTTC. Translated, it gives CASQTRDRANYEQYF.

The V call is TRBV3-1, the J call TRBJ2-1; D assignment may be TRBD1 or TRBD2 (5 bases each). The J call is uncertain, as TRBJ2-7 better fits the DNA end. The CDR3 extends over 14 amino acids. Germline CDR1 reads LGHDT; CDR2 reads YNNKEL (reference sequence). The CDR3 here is CASSPPGDPYEQYF. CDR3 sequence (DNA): TGTGCCAGCAGCCCCCCCGGGGACCCCTACGAGCAGTACTTC.

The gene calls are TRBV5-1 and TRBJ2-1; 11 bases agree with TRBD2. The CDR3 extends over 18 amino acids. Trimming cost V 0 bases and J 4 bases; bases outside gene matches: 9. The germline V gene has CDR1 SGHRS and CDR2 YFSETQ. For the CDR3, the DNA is TGCGCCAGCAGCTTGGTCCGCCCGGGACTAGCGGCTTACAATGAGCAGTTCTTC. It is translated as CASSLVRPGLAAYNEQFF.

As DNA, the CDR3 is TGTGCCAGCAGCTCCCCCGGGACAGGGGGACTGGTCCTCCACTTT. Protein: CASSSPGTGGLVLHF. The chain is built from TRBV7-2 and TRBJ1-6; 11 positions match TRBD1. V shed 4 bases, J shed 15 bases, and the junction held 11 bases outside the gene matches. CDR3 length: 15 amino acids. CDR1 is SGHTA and CDR2 is FQGNSA in the germline V gene.

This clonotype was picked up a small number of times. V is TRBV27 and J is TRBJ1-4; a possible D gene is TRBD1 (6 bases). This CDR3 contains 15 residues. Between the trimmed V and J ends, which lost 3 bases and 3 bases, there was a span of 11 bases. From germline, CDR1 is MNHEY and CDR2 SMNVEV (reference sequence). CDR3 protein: CASSFIQGPNEKLFF. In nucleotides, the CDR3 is TGTGCCAGCAGTTTCATACAGGGACCTAATGAAAAACTGTTTTTT.

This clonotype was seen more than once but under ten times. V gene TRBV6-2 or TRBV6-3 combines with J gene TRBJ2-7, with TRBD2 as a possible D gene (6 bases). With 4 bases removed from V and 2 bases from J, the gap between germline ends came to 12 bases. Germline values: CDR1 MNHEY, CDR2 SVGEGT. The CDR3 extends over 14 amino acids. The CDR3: CASSSGLTPYEQYF. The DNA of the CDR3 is TGTGCCAGCAGTTCGGGACTGACACCCTACGAGCAGTACTTC.

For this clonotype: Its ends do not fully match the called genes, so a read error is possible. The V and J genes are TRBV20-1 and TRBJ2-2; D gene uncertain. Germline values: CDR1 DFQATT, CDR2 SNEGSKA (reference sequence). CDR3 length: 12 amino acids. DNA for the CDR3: TGCAGTGCTAGAGGGAACCCCGGGGAGCTGTTTTTT. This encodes CSARGNPGELFF.

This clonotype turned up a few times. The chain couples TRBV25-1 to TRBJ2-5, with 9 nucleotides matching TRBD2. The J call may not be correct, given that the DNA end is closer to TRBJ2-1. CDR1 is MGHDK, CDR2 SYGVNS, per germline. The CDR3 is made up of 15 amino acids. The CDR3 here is CASSGSGGKPNEQFF. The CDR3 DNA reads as TGTGCCAGCAGTGGTAGCGGGGGTAAACCCAATGAGCAGTTCTTC.

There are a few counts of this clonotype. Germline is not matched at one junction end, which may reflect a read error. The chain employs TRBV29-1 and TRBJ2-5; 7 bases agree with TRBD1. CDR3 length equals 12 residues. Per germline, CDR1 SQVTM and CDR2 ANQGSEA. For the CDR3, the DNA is TGCAGCGTTGGACAGGGTCAAGAGACCCCGTACTTC. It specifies CSVGQGQETPYF.

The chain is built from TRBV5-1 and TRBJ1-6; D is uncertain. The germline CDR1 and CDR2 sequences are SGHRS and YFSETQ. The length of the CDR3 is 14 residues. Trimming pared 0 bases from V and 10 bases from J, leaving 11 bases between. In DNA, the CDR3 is TGCGCCAGCAGCTTGGCGAGGAATGAATCACCCCTCCACTTT. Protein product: CASSLARNESPLHF.

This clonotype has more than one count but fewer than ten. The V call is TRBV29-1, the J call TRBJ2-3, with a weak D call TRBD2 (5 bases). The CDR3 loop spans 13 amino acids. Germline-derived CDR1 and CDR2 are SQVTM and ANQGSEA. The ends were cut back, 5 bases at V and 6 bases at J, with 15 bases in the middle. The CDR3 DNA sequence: TGCAGCGTTCTGCTCCAAACGGGGGATACGCAGTATTTT. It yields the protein CSVLLQTGDTQYF.

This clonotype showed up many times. CDR3 protein: CASSPRTGRETQYF. The CDR3, as DNA: TGTGCCAGCAGTCCTCGGACAGGGAGAGAGACCCAGTACTTC. The chain joins TRBV12-3 or TRBV12-4 to TRBJ2-5; 8 nucleotides align to TRBD1. Trimming removed 5 bases from V and 4 bases from J; junction bases left unmatched: 6. This CDR3 is 14 amino acids long.

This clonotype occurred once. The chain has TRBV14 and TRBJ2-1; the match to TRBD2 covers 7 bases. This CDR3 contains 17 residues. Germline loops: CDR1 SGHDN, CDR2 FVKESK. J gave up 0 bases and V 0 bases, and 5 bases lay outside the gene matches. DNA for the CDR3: TGTGCCAGCAGCCAAGATGGGCGGACTAGCTCCTACAATGAGCAGTTCTTC. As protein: CASSQDGRTSSYNEQFF.

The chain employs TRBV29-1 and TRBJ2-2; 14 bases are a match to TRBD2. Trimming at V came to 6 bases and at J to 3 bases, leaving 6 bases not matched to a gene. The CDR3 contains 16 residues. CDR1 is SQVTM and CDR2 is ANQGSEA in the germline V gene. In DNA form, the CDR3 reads TGCAGCGTGGGGACTAGCGGGAGTTATGACACCGGGGAGCTGTTTTTT. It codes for CSVGTSGSYDTGELFF.

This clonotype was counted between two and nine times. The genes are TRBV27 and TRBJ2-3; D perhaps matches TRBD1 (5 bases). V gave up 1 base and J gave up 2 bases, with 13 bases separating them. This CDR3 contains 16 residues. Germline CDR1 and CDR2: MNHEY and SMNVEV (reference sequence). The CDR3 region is CASSLWLGQNTDTQYF. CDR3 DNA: TGTGCCAGCAGTTTATGGCTGGGGCAAAACACAGATACGCAGTATTTT.

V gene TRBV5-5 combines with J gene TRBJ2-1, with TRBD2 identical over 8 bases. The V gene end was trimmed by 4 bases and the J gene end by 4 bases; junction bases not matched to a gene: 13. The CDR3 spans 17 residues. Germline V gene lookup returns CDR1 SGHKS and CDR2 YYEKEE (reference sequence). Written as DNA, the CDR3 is TGTGCCAGCAGCCCAGTCCGTAGCGGGATCCCATACAATGAGCAGTTCTTC. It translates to CASSPVRSGIPYNEQFF.

The CDR3 DNA sequence: TGTGCCAGCAGCCTACCCCGGCTAGCGGGGGGCGCAGATACGCAGTATTTT. Its protein is CASSLPRLAGGADTQYF. V is TRBV7-9 and J is TRBJ2-3; the match to TRBD2 covers 11 bases. CDR1 and CDR2 (germline): SEHNR, FQNEAQ (reference sequence). CDR3 size: 17 residues. V gave up 5 bases and J gave up 4 bases; unmatched junction bases: 11.

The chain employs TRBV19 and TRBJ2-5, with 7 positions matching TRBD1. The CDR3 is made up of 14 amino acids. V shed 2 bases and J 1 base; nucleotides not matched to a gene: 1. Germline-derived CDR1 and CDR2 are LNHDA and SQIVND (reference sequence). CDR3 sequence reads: CASSITGVQETQYF. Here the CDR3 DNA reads TGTGCCAGTAGTATAACAGGGGTCCAAGAGACCCAGTACTTC. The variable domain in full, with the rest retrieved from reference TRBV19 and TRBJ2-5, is DGGITQSPKYLFRKEGQNVTLSCEQNLNHDAMYWYRQDPGQGLRLIYYSQIVNDFQKGDIAEGYSVSREKKESFPLTVTSAQKNPTAFYLCASSITGVQETQYFGPGTRLLVL.

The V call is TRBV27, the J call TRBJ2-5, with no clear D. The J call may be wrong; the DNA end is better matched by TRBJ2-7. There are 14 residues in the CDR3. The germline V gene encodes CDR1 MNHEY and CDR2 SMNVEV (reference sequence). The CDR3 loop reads CASSPEWGPYEQYF. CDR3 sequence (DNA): TGTGCCAGCAGTCCCGAGTGGGGTCCCTACGAGCAGTACTTC.

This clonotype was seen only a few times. The DNA of the CDR3 is TGTGCCAGCAGCTCCGCCGGACAGACAAACTATGGCTACACCTTC. This sequence encodes CASSSAGQTNYGYTF. The V call is TRBV7-9, the J call TRBJ1-2; the D gene is possibly TRBD1 (6 bases). Germline V gene data show CDR1 as SEHNR and CDR2 as FQNEAQ (reference sequence). The ends were cut back, 4 bases at V and 2 bases at J, with 14 bases in the middle. This CDR3 comprises 15 residues.